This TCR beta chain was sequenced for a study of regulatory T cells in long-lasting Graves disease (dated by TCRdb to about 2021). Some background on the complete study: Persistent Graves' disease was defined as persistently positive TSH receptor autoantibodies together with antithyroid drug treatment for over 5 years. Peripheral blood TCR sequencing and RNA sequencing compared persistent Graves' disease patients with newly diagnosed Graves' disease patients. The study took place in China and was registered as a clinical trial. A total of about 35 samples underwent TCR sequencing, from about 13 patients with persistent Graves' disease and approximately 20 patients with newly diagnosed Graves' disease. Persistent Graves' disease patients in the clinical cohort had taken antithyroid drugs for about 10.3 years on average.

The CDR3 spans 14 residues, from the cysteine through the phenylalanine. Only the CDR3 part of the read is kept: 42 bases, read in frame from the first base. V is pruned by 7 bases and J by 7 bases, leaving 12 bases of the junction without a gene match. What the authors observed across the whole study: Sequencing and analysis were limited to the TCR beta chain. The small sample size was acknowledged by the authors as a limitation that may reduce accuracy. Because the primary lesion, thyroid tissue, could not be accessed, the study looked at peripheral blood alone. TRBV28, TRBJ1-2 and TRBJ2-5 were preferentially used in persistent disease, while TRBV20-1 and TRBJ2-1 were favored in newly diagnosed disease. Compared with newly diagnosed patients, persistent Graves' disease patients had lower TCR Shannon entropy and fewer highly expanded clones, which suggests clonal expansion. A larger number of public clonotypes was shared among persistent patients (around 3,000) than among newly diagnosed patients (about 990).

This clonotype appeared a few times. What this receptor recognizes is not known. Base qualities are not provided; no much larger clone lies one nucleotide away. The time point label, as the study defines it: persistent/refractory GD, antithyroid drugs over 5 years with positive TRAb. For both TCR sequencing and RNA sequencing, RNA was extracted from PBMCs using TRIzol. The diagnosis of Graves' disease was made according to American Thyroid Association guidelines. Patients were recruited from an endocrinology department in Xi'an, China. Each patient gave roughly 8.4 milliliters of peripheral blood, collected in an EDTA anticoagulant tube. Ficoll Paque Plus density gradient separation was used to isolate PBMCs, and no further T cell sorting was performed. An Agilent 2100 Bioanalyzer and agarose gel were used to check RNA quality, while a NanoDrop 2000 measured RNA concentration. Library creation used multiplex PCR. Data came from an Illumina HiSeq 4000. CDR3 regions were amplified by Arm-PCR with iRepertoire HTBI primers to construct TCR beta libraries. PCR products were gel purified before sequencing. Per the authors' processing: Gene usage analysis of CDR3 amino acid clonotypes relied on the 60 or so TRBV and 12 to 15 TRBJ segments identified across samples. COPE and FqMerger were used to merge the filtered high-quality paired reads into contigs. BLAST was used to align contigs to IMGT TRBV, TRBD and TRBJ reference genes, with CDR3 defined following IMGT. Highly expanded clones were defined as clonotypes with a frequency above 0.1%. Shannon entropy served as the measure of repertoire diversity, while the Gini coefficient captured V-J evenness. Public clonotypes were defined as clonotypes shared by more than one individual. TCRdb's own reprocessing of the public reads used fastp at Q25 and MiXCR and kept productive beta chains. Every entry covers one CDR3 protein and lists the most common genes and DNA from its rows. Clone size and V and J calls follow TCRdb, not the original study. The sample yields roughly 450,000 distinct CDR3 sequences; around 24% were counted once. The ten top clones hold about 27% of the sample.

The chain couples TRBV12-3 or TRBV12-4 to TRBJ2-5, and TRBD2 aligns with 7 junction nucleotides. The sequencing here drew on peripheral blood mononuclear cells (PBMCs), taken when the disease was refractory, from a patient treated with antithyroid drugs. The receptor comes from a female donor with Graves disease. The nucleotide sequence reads TGTGCCAGCAAAAAGGGCGGGAGTATGGGGACCCAGTACTTC. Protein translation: CASKKGGSMGTQYF.